The rows below give T cell receptor beta chains drawn from one sample of a study of blood T cell repertoires in COVID-19. Libraries were prepared by immunoSEQ multiplex PCR; TCRdb keeps only in-frame clonotypes and omits some of them. This table has roughly 190,000 clones, 70% to 90% appearing once. Input material: peripheral blood. These receptors were obtained from a woman aged 35 to 49 who had recovered from COVID-19. CDR3s include the opening cysteine and the closing phenylalanine or tryptophan. The D gene is left open where the match is weak. Clone sizes are given selectively: once, few, many, or a class where the clone is expanded.

>TRBD1|TRBV5-4|TRBJ2-5|-
CASSQMTGEGETQYF
TGTGCCAGCAGCCAGATGACAGGGGAAGGAGAGACCCAGTACTTC
>-|TRBV6-4|TRBJ2-5|-
CASSDFRVGKIETQYF
TGTGCCAGCAGTGACTTCAGGGTAGGGAAAATCGAGACCCAGTACTTC
>-|TRBV6-1|TRBJ2-7|-
CASSEQEFSYEQYF
TGTGCCAGCAGTGAACAGGAATTCTCCTACGAGCAGTACTTC
>-|TRBV11-3|TRBJ2-2|-
CASSSHILAGELFF
TGTGCCAGCAGCTCCCATATATTAGCGGGGGAGCTGTTTTTT
>TRBD1|TRBV9|TRBJ1-2|-
CASSVARDRADYGYTF
TGTGCCAGCAGCGTAGCTAGAGACAGGGCCGACTATGGCTACACCTTC
>-|TRBV27|TRBJ2-1|-
CASSLYGVDEQFF
TGTGCCAGCAGTTTATATGGAGTGGATGAGCAGTTCTTC
>TRBD2|TRBV15|TRBJ2-5|-
CATSRGTSGSPQETQYF
TGTGCCACCAGCAGGGGGACTAGCGGGAGCCCACAAGAGACCCAGTACTTC
>TRBD1|TRBV6-5|TRBJ2-7|-
CASSRRQGLYEQYF
TGTGCCAGCAGTAGAAGACAGGGTCTCTACGAGCAGTACTTC
>-|TRBV7-8|TRBJ1-1|-
CASSLVGGHTEAFF
TGTGCCAGCAGCTTAGTTGGAGGGCACACTGAAGCTTTCTTT
>-|TRBV18|TRBJ2-7|-
CASSPPAAGYEQYF
TGTGCCAGCTCACCACCGGCGGCCGGGTACGAGCAGTACTTC
>TRBD2|TRBV5-1|TRBJ2-3|-
CASSLGLAKTDTQYF
TGCGCCAGCAGCTTGGGACTAGCAAAAACAGATACGCAGTATTTT
>TRBD2|TRBV30|TRBJ2-5|once
CAWSSGLAETQYF
TGTGCCTGGAGTTCGGGACTAGCGGAGACCCAGTACTTC
>TRBD2|TRBV4-2|TRBJ2-3|-
CASRAGGIVADTQYF
TGTGCCTCTAGAGCGGGGGGGATAGTCGCAGATACGCAGTATTTT
>-|TRBV21-1|TRBJ2-5|-
CASSKKLRDQETQYF
TGTGCCAGCAGCAAGAAGTTGAGGGACCAAGAGACCCAGTACTTC
>TRBD1|TRBV30|TRBJ2-5|-
CAWSLGTGGETQYF
TGTGCCTGGAGTCTAGGGACAGGGGGAGAGACCCAGTACTTC
>-|TRBV7-2|TRBJ2-7|-
CASSFLARDANF
TGTGCCAGCAGCTTTCTGGCCAGGGATGCAAACTTC
>-|TRBV27|TRBJ2-3|-
CASRKPRATDTQYF
TGTGCCAGCAGAAAACCCCGAGCGACAGATACGCAGTATTTT
>TRBD2|TRBV19|TRBJ2-3|-
CASSPHGDYVSTDTQYF
TGTGCCAGTAGTCCCCACGGGGACTATGTTAGCACAGATACGCAGTATTTT
>-|TRBV19|TRBJ1-5|-
CASDGGGGFSNQPQHF
TGTGCCAGTGATGGCGGGGGCGGGTTTAGCAATCAGCCCCAGCATTTT
>-|TRBV19|TRBJ2-1|-
CASKGTQTYNEQFF
TGTGCCAGTAAGGGGACACAAACTTACAATGAGCAGTTCTTC
>-|TRBV6-5|TRBJ2-7|-
CASSNWGLTSYEQYF
TGTGCCAGCAGCAATTGGGGGCTAACCTCCTACGAGCAGTACTTC
>TRBD1|TRBV6-6|TRBJ1-3|-
CATRDRNSGNTIYF
TGTGCCACCAGGGACAGAAACTCTGGAAACACCATATATTTT
>-|TRBV19|TRBJ2-1|-
CASSILHSSDEQFF
TGTGCCAGTAGTATCCTCCATTCAAGCGATGAGCAGTTCTTC
>-|TRBV5-1|TRBJ2-3|-
CASSFASDTTDTQYF
TGCGCCAGCAGCTTTGCCTCCGACACCACAGATACGCAGTATTTT
>TRBD1|TRBV6-1|TRBJ1-2|-
CASSEGQAGVNYGYTF
TGTGCCAGCAGTGAGGGACAGGCAGGGGTCAACTATGGCTACACCTTC
>TRBD1|TRBV28|TRBJ1-5|-
CASSRGQENQPQHF
TGTGCCAGCAGCCGAGGACAGGAAAATCAGCCCCAGCATTTT
>-|TRBV2|TRBJ2-7|-
CASSVFNEQYF
TGTGCCAGCAGTGTGTTTAACGAGCAGTACTTC
>TRBD2|TRBV11-2|TRBJ2-7|-
CASSPKTSGSYEQYF
TGTGCCAGCAGCCCCAAAACTAGCGGGAGCTACGAGCAGTACTTC
>-|TRBV14|TRBJ2-3|once
CASSQVDTALRDTQYF
TGTGCCAGCAGCCAAGTGGACACCGCTTTGAGGGATACGCAGTATTTT
>-|TRBV2|TRBJ1-1|-
CASTRDSIAAEAFF
TGTGCCAGCACTCGGGACTCCATCGCCGCTGAAGCTTTCTTT
>TRBD2|TRBV7-9|TRBJ2-7|-
CASSISLGLANGAQYF
TGTGCCAGCAGCATCTCCTTGGGACTAGCAAATGGTGCGCAGTACTTC
>-|TRBV3-1/TRBV3-2|TRBJ1-2|few
CASSQGPEGGYTF
TGTGCCAGCAGCCAAGGGCCAGAGGGTGGCTACACCTTC
>-|TRBV19|TRBJ1-4|-
CASSTGGRKEKLFF
TGTGCCAGTAGTACGGGGGGCAGAAAGGAAAAACTGTTTTTT
>TRBD1|TRBV5-4|TRBJ2-2|-
CASNPTGGAGTGELFF
TGTGCCAGCAACCCGACAGGGGGCGCAGGGACCGGGGAGCTGTTTTTT
>TRBD2|TRBV6-2/TRBV6-3|TRBJ2-1|-
CASSYPAEIAGANNEQFF
TGTGCCAGCAGTTACCCGGCTGAAATAGCGGGAGCAAACAATGAGCAGTTCTTC
>TRBD2|TRBV9|TRBJ2-1|once
CASNLGGARLAGTYNEQFF
TGTGCCAGCAACCTTGGGGGGGCTAGACTAGCGGGGACCTACAATGAGCAGTTCTTC
>TRBD1|TRBV19|TRBJ1-6|-
CASSPSGTGASFSYNSPLHF
TGTGCCAGTAGCCCCTCCGGGACAGGGGCCTCTTTCTCCTATAATTCACCCCTCCACTTT
>-|TRBV4-3|TRBJ1-2|-
CASSPGRGDGYTF
TGCGCCAGCAGCCCCGGGCGGGGGGATGGCTACACCTTC
>TRBD1|TRBV5-5|TRBJ2-7|-
CASSRDSYEQYF
TGTGCCAGCAGCAGGGACAGCTACGAGCAGTACTTC
>-|TRBV6-6|TRBJ2-7|-
CASSYSAESSYEQYF
TGTGCCAGCAGTTACTCGGCGGAGAGCTCCTACGAGCAGTACTTC
>TRBD1|TRBV5-1|TRBJ1-1|-
CASGKGTANTEAFF
TGCGCCAGCGGCAAAGGGACAGCCAACACTGAAGCTTTCTTT
>-|TRBV19|TRBJ2-3|-
CATCPRSTDTQYF
TGTGCCACCTGTCCTAGAAGCACAGATACGCAGTATTTT
>TRBD1|TRBV29-1|TRBJ2-5|-
CSVRQQGPETQYF
TGCAGCGTCCGCCAACAGGGGCCAGAGACCCAGTACTTC
>TRBD1|TRBV4-3|TRBJ1-1|-
CASSQDVKQGASLAFF
TGCGCCAGCAGCCAAGATGTCAAACAGGGGGCAAGTTTAGCTTTCTTT
>-|TRBV28|TRBJ2-7|-
CASSTNRAEDDEQYF
TGTGCCAGCAGCACTAACAGGGCTGAGGACGACGAGCAGTACTTC